A single sample is the source of the 23 T cell receptor beta chains below, sequenced in a study of blood T cell repertoires in COVID-19. TCRdb's copy holds only in-frame clones and misses some; the assay was immunoSEQ multiplex PCR. Here the sample spans 200,000 to 250,000 clones, over 80% being singletons. The sample comprised PBMCs or T cells enriched from blood (not recorded which). Every receptor here comes from a woman in her 30s who had been exposed to COVID-19.

This chain joins TRBV7-2 and TRBJ1-3; D perhaps matches TRBD1 (6 bases). V dropped 5 bases and J dropped 0 bases, with 11 bases sitting between them. The CDR3 is 15 amino acids. Germline loops: CDR1 SGHTA, CDR2 FQGNSA. CDR3 DNA sequence: TGTGCCAGCAGCCAAAACAGGGTCTCTGGAAACACCATATATTTT. This gives the protein CASSQNRVSGNTIYF.

The V and J genes are TRBV6-5 and TRBJ1-3; tentatively, D is TRBD1 (5 bases). Germline V CDR1 and CDR2: MNHEY, SVGAGI. V was cut by 7 bases and J by 4 bases, with 11 bases left in between. The CDR3 extends over 13 amino acids. Here the CDR3 DNA reads TGTGCCAGCATTGCAGGGAGGGGAAACACCATATATTTT. As protein: CASIAGRGNTIYF.

J is TRBJ2-6 and V is TRBV14; D is unclear. The CDR3 has 13 amino acids. Trimming removed 1 base at V and 5 bases at J, with 3 bases between. In germline, CDR1 is SGHDN, CDR2 FVKESK. CDR3 sequence: CASSQVRANVLTF. CDR3 DNA: TGTGCCAGCAGCCAAGTCAGGGCCAACGTCCTGACTTTC.

The V gene is TRBV18, the J gene TRBJ2-2; D is unclear. CDR3 length: 13 amino acids. Trimming cost V 10 bases and J 0 bases, with 9 bases left between them. CDR1 and CDR2 (germline): KGHSH, LQKENI. The CDR3 DNA is TGTGCCATTCTAGTGGCGAACACCGGGGAGCTGTTTTTT. It is translated as CAILVANTGELFF.

This clone was found once. This chain connects TRBV11-2 to TRBJ1-2, with TRBD1 identical over 7 bases. Trimming removed 4 bases from V and 8 bases from J; junction bases left unmatched: 4. CDR1 SGHAT and CDR2 FQNNGV come from the germline V gene. The CDR3 is 12 amino acids. CDR3 DNA sequence: TGTGCCAGCAGCTCAGGGGGATGGGGCTACACCTTC. This translates into CASSSGGWGYTF.

This chain joins TRBV3-1 (or the pseudogene TRBV3-2) and TRBJ2-5, with 12 bases aligning to TRBD2. Unmatched junction bases numbered 5, after V lost 4 bases and J lost 2 bases. CDR1 is LGHDT and CDR2 is YNNKEL in the germline V gene (reference sequence). This CDR3 comprises 16 residues. CDR3 coding DNA: TGTGCCAGCAGCCCAAGCACTAGCGGGAGGCAAGAGACCCAGTACTTC. Amino acids: CASSPSTSGRQETQYF.

The chain joins TRBV7-2 to TRBJ1-5, with 8 bases identical to TRBD1. There are 15 residues in the CDR3. V lost 2 bases and J lost 5; bases outside the gene matches: 5. Germline V CDR1 and CDR2: SGHTA, FQGNSA. The CDR3 bases are TGTGCCAGCAGCTTACAGGCAGGGGGCGATCAGCCCCAGCATTTT. This codes for CASSLQAGGDQPQHF.

V is TRBV25-1 and J is TRBJ1-5, with D hard to call. CDR1 and CDR2 (germline): MGHDK, SYGVNS. This CDR3 is built from 14 residues. Trimming took 1 base from V and 5 from J, leaving 9 bases between them. In nucleotides, the CDR3 is TGTGCCAGCAGTGAATCAGGCCGTCATCAGCCCCAGCATTTT. It is translated as CASSESGRHQPQHF.

The chain couples TRBV19 to TRBJ1-5, with 7 positions matching TRBD1. V trimming: 7 bases; J trimming: 0 bases; junction bases outside the gene matches: 3. Per the germline V gene, CDR1 is LNHDA and CDR2 is SQIVND (reference sequence). The CDR3 has 14 amino acids. Written as DNA, the CDR3 is TGTGCCAGTAATGGACAGGATAGCAATCAGCCCCAGCATTTT. Translating it yields CASNGQDSNQPQHF.

In nucleotides, the CDR3 is TGTGCCTGGAGCCCTCGTTGGGGGCAGGGGAGTGAAAAACTGTTTTTT. The encoded protein is CAWSPRWGQGSEKLFF. This chain links TRBV30 with TRBJ1-4, with a tentative D call TRBD1 (6 bases). CDR1 is GTSNPN, CDR2 SVGIG, per germline (reference sequence). Trimming took off 3 bases at V and 7 bases at J, with 21 bases between the two ends. The CDR3 loop spans 16 amino acids.

J is TRBJ2-1 and V is TRBV3-1 (or the pseudogene TRBV3-2), with 10 bases lining up with TRBD2. The V and J ends lost 2 bases and 4 bases, in that order; junction bases with no gene match: 11. This CDR3 region has 18 residues. Germline V gene data show CDR1 as LGHDT and CDR2 as YNNKEL (reference sequence). The CDR3, as DNA: TGTGCCAGCAGCCAAACAGATGTCGGAGCGGGAGGGTACAATGAGCAGTTCTTC. Amino acid sequence: CASSQTDVGAGGYNEQFF.

The rearrangement joins TRBV28 to TRBJ2-7; 12 bases fit TRBD1. V lost 2 bases and J lost 4; bases outside the gene matches: 9. The CDR3 consists of 17 residues. Per the germline V gene, CDR1 is MDHEN and CDR2 is SYDVKM. The CDR3: CASSLVGDRGRGYEQYF. CDR3 DNA: TGTGCCAGCAGTTTAGTGGGGGACAGGGGGCGAGGATACGAGCAGTACTTC.

The rearrangement uses TRBV30 and TRBJ2-1; D possibly corresponds to TRBD1 (6 bases). This CDR3 is built from 13 residues. Germline V CDR1 and CDR2: GTSNPN, SVGIG (reference sequence). Between the trimmed V and J ends, which lost 5 bases and 3 bases, there was a span of 11 bases. This CDR3 is CAWHRDHYNEQFF. The CDR3 DNA reads as TGTGCCTGGCACAGGGACCACTACAATGAGCAGTTCTTC.

The rearrangement links TRBV12-5 to TRBJ2-3, with 8 bases fitting TRBD2. The V and J ends lost 3 bases and 0 bases, in that order; junction bases with no gene match: 5. CDR3 length: 16 amino acids. Germline V lookup: CDR1 LGHNT, CDR2 FRNRAP. In nucleotides, the CDR3 is TGTGCTAGTGGTTTTTATAGCGGGGTAAGCACAGATACGCAGTATTTT. Encoded protein: CASGFYSGVSTDTQYF.

The gene calls are TRBV11-3 and TRBJ2-3; 11 nucleotides match TRBD2. After removal of 5 bases from V and 4 bases from J, the junction contained 8 bases not matched to a gene. This CDR3 is 16 amino acids long. Looked up from germline, CDR1 is SGHNT and CDR2 is YENEEA. The DNA of the CDR3 is TGTGCCAGCAGCAGCAGTAGCGGGAGGGCCCCAGATACGCAGTATTTT. Translated: CASSSSSGRAPDTQYF.

This sequence joins TRBV12-3 or TRBV12-4 and TRBJ2-5, with 8 bases aligning to TRBD1. The CDR3 is made up of 13 amino acids. J lost 5 bases, V lost 6 bases, and 5 bases had no gene match. CDR3 residues: CASSGQGWETQYF. The DNA of the CDR3 is TGTGCCAGCAGCGGACAGGGTTGGGAGACCCAGTACTTC.

The V and J genes are TRBV19 and TRBJ2-2, with 10 bases matching TRBD1. Trimming removed 4 bases from V and 0 bases from J; junction bases left unmatched: 5. This CDR3 spans 17 amino acids. The germline CDR1 and CDR2 sequences are LNHDA and SQIVND (reference sequence). The CDR3: CASSSAGTGANTGELFF. The CDR3 coding sequence is TGTGCCAGTAGTAGTGCCGGGACAGGGGCGAACACCGGGGAGCTGTTTTTT.

Only one count was recorded for this clone. CDR3 sequence: CASKNDMSSYNEQFF. The CDR3 region has the DNA TGTGCCAGCAAGAATGACATGAGCTCCTACAATGAGCAGTTCTTC. The chain recombines TRBV2 with TRBJ2-1; D remains ambiguous. This CDR3 is built from 15 residues. CDR1 SNHLY and CDR2 FYNNEI come from the germline V gene. V was cut by 7 bases and J by 0 bases, with 13 bases left in between.

The V gene is TRBV30, the J gene TRBJ1-2; unclear D gene. V lost 5 bases and J 14 bases, leaving 15 bases between the germline ends. There are 10 residues in the CDR3. CDR1 and CDR2 from the germline V gene are GTSNPN and SVGIG (reference sequence). The CDR3 sequence: CAWLGLPGTF. The CDR3 nucleotides read TGTGCCTGGCTAGGCTTACCGGGGACCTTC.

The chain recombines TRBV18 with TRBJ2-3; TRBD2 might be the D (5 bases). The CDR3 sequence is 18 residues long. Germline V lookup: CDR1 KGHSH, CDR2 LQKENI. V shed 0 bases and J shed 12 bases, with 28 bases lying between them. The CDR3 DNA follows: TGTGCCAGCTCACCACCGGTGGAGTCAGTGGGGTCTCAACTAGTACAGTATTTT. The encoded protein is CASSPPVESVGSQLVQYF.

This chain links TRBV2 with TRBJ2-1; 8 bases align to TRBD2. The CDR3 loop spans 14 amino acids. CDR1 and CDR2 (germline): SNHLY, FYNNEI. Germline trimming cut 7 bases from V and 2 bases from J; bases unmatched to any gene: 4. The CDR3 DNA reads as TGTGCCAGCACTGGGACTAGGACCTACAATGAGCAGTTCTTC. It translates to CASTGTRTYNEQFF. Together with reference TRBV2 and TRBJ2-1, the CDR3 gives the full variable domain: EPEVTQTPSHQVTQMGQEVILRCVPISNHLYFYWYRQILGQKVEFLVSFYNNEISEKSEIFDDQFSVERPDGSNFTLKIRSTKLEDSAMYFCASTGTRTYNEQFFGPGTRLTVL.

V usage is TRBV25-1 and J usage is TRBJ2-7, with 16 nucleotides matching TRBD2. CDR1 MGHDK and CDR2 SYGVNS come from the germline V gene. Trimming took 4 bases from V and 6 from J; bases not matched to a gene: 9. This CDR3 has 17 residues. CDR3 residues: CASSGAGGLAGGGEQYF. The CDR3 DNA follows: TGTGCCAGCAGTGGCGCCGGGGGACTAGCGGGAGGGGGCGAGCAGTACTTC.

This clone was detected a few times. V gene TRBV27 combines with J gene TRBJ2-2, with 9 bases identical to TRBD2. The V gene's germline CDR1 is MNHEY and CDR2 SMNVEV (reference sequence). Losses at the gene ends were 6 bases for V and 6 bases for J; bases not matched to a gene: 5. The CDR3 has 14 residues. The CDR3, as DNA: TGTGCCAGCAGGGGACTAGCAGTCGCCGGGGAGCTGTTTTTT. Its translation is CASRGLAVAGELFF.